These 7 T cell receptor beta chains were sequenced from one sample in a study of CD8 T cells in Susac syndrome. Random hexamers were used to reverse transcribe the RNA input (roughly 0.5 to 1 ug). TCRdb reprocessed the immunoSEQ multiplex PCR reads with MiXCR, giving one entry per CDR3 protein. The sample lists around 110,000 distinct CDR3 sequences; roughly 95% were seen once. The sample comprised CD8+ T cells from PBMCs. These receptors originate from a human donor with Susac syndrome.

The chain couples TRBV4-1 to TRBJ1-2; TRBD1 might be the D (6 bases). This CDR3 region has 16 residues. The ends were cut back, 0 bases at V and 3 bases at J, with 14 bases in the middle. Germline values: CDR1 MGHRA, CDR2 YSYEKL. CDR3 amino acids: CASSQEGQGIDYGYTF. CDR3 DNA sequence: TGCGCCAGCAGCCAAGAGGGACAAGGGATTGACTATGGCTACACCTTC.

CDR3 loop: CSARVDTGEETQYF. The CDR3 bases are TGCAGTGCTAGAGTGGACACGGGGGAAGAGACCCAGTACTTC. This chain uses TRBV20-1 with TRBJ2-5; TRBD2 might be the D (6 bases). Germline V gene sequence: CDR1 DFQATT, CDR2 SNEGSKA (reference sequence). Trimming stripped 1 base from V and 3 bases from J, with 12 bases between. This CDR3 is 14 amino acids long.

This chain connects TRBV13 to TRBJ1-2; tentatively, D is TRBD1 (6 bases). V was clipped by 3 bases and J by 2 bases, with 10 bases between them. This CDR3 has 14 residues. Germline V CDR1 and CDR2: PRHDT, FYEKMQ (reference sequence). The CDR3 spells CASSLRTGNYGYTF. Here the CDR3 DNA reads TGTGCCAGCAGCTTGCGAACAGGGAACTATGGCTACACCTTC.

V and J are TRBV20-1 and TRBJ2-7, with TRBD2 as a possible D gene (6 bases). CDR1 DFQATT and CDR2 SNEGSKA come from the germline V gene (reference sequence). CDR3 length: 10 residues. Trimming cost V 3 bases and J 6 bases, with 6 bases left between them. The CDR3 DNA is TGCAGTGCTAGGGGGGGCGAGCAGTACTTC. Protein product: CSARGGEQYF.

This clonotype turned up a few times. The genes are TRBV11-2 and TRBJ1-3; TRBD1 is a possible D gene (5 bases). Trimming pared 5 bases from V and 8 bases from J, leaving 16 bases between. This CDR3 comprises 14 residues. The germline gives CDR1 SGHAT, CDR2 FQNNGV. The CDR3 DNA is TGTGCCAGCAGCGCTCCGGGGCCGGGGGACACCATATATTTT. Translating gives CASSAPGPGDTIYF.

V usage is TRBV13 and J usage is TRBJ1-1; a possible D gene is TRBD1 (6 bases). The germline V gene has CDR1 PRHDT and CDR2 FYEKMQ (reference sequence). The CDR3 contains 14 residues. Trimming stripped 5 bases from V and 0 bases from J, with 10 bases between. This chain's CDR3 is CASSVGTLNTEAFF. The CDR3 DNA reads TGTGCCAGCAGCGTCGGGACACTGAACACTGAAGCTTTCTTT. Drawing the rest from reference TRBV13 and TRBJ1-1, the complete variable domain is AAGVIQSPRHLIKEKRETATLKCYPIPRHDTVYWYQQGPGQDPQFLISFYEKMQSDKGSIPDRFSAQQFSDYHSELNMSSLELGDSALYFCASSVGTLNTEAFFGQGTRLTVV.

The V and J genes are TRBV20-1 and TRBJ2-7; D might be TRBD1 (5 bases). Trimming left V 4 bases short and J 5 bases short, with 18 bases between. This CDR3 spans 14 amino acids. Germline V CDR1 and CDR2: DFQATT, SNEGSKA (reference sequence). Here the CDR3 reads CSAIQSRVRDEQYF. CDR3 nucleotides: TGCAGTGCTATCCAAAGCAGGGTTCGGGACGAGCAGTACTTC.